The present T cell receptor beta chain was sequenced within a study of T-cell memory formation after mild COVID-19. Comment on this clonotype: Its antigen is as yet unknown.

V was shortened by 3 bases and J by 9 bases, with 9 bases between the two germline ends. Germline V gene data show CDR1 as SEHNR and CDR2 as FQNEAQ (reference sequence). This CDR3 has 12 amino acids. Study-level points and caveats: What remained unconfirmed was the SARS-CoV-2 specificity of second-wave clones peaking on day 37.

TCRdb redid the calling of the 5' RACE reads with MiXCR, one entry per CDR3 protein. The profile shows 530,000 or so distinct CDR3 sequences, roughly a sixth of them singletons. The chain uses TRBV7-9 and TRBJ2-1; D unclear. Sequenced: PBMCs or a T cell subset sorted from them (not recorded which). The sequence came from an adult woman who had mild COVID-19 (a few samples of this study predate the infection). Cell type and time point are not known. This CDR3 reads CASSFQSLEQFF. Here the CDR3 DNA reads TGTGCCAGCAGCTTTCAGTCTCTTGAGCAGTTCTTC. Variable domain in full (rest from reference TRBV7-9 and TRBJ2-1): DTGVSQNPRHKITKRGQNVTFRCDPISEHNRLYWYRQTLGQGPEFLTYFQNEAQLEKSRLLSDRFSAERPKGSFSTLEIQRTEQGDSAMYLCASSFQSLEQFFGPGTRLTVL.